Listed below are T cell receptor beta chains from one sample, sequenced in a study of shared clonotypes between healthy human individuals. The data were produced by immunoSEQ multiplex PCR, yet TCRdb's version contains in-frame clones alone and is incomplete. The sample holds about 1 million clones, approximately 68% seen once. The sequencing input was memory CD4+ T cells sorted from blood. Receptor source: a man between 18 and 29 years old in good health. The CDR3 runs from the conserved cysteine through the conserved F or W. A D gene is named only where the DNA matches it firmly. Clone size appears in some rows only: once, few, many, or a class for an expanded clone.

>TRBJ1-5|TRBD1|few|TRBV28
CASTTQGAVQPQHF
TGTGCCAGCACCACACAGGGGGCGGTTCAGCCCCAGCATTTT
>TRBJ2-7|TRBD2|NA|TRBV4-3
CASSQATPHPGLADSYEQYF
TGCGCCAGCAGCCAAGCCACTCCTCATCCGGGACTAGCAGACTCCTACGAGCAGTACTTC
>TRBJ2-5|TRBD2|few|TRBV6-1
CASSESSGGFQETQYF
TGTGCCAGCAGTGAATCCAGCGGGGGTTTTCAAGAGACCCAGTACTTC
>TRBJ2-2|TRBD1|NA|TRBV6-5
CASSYSNRGPTGELFF
TGTGCCAGCAGTTACTCGAACAGGGGGCCCACCGGGGAGCTGTTTTTT
>TRBJ2-5|NA|NA|TRBV5-1
CASSPLDSQETQYF
TGCGCCAGCAGCCCCTTGGACAGCCAAGAGACCCAGTACTTC
>TRBJ1-6|NA|NA|TRBV9
CASSASSGTDNSPLHF
TGTGCCAGCAGCGCGTCCTCCGGGACGGATAATTCACCCCTCCACTTT
>TRBJ2-1|TRBD2|NA|TRBV2
CASRPGLGGNEQFF
TGTGCCAGCAGACCGGGACTAGGGGGGAATGAGCAGTTCTTC
>TRBJ1-6|NA|NA|TRBV2
CASSVSGSPLHF
TGTGCCAGCAGTGTTTCCGGTTCACCCCTCCACTTT
>TRBJ1-2|TRBD1|once|TRBV19
CASSPQQGRVGYTF
TGTGCCAGTAGTCCCCAACAGGGGAGGGTTGGCTACACCTTC
>TRBJ2-7|NA|NA|TRBV9
CASSVTRGSYF
TGTGCCAGCAGCGTAACCCGAGGTTCGTACTTC
>TRBJ2-3|NA|NA|TRBV9
CASSAQSTDTQYF
TGTGCCAGCAGCGCACAGAGCACAGATACGCAGTATTTT
>TRBJ2-7|TRBD1|NA|TRBV19
CASRETGTGGFYEQYF
TGTGCCAGTAGGGAAACCGGGACAGGGGGGTTCTACGAGCAGTACTTC
>TRBJ1-1|NA|NA|TRBV6-1
CASSGSLPGSAEAFF
TGTGCCAGCAGTGGATCCCTCCCGGGGTCTGCTGAAGCTTTCTTT
>TRBJ1-1|NA|once|TRBV5-1
CASSLSGTITEAFF
TGCGCCAGCAGCTTATCTGGGACAATCACTGAAGCTTTCTTT
>TRBJ2-4|NA|few|TRBV20-1
CSAGPRDIQYF
TGCAGTGCTGGACCGAGGGACATTCAGTACTTC
>TRBJ2-5|TRBD2|NA|TRBV27
CASRRGGGATQYF
TGTGCCAGCAGGCGGGGGGGCGGGGCGACCCAGTACTTC
>TRBJ2-2|TRBD1|few|TRBV18
CASSPGTRGHTGELFF
TGTGCCAGCTCACCGGGGACCAGGGGGCACACCGGGGAGCTGTTTTTT
>TRBJ1-4|NA|NA|TRBV5-4
CASSLVGEEKLFF
TGTGCCAGCAGCTTGGTCGGGGAGGAAAAACTGTTTTTT
>TRBJ2-5|NA|NA|TRBV30
CAWSGGLQETQYF
TGTGCCTGGAGTGGGGGTCTCCAAGAGACCCAGTACTTC
>TRBJ2-5|TRBD2|NA|TRBV11-2
CASSSPGLAGTQYF
TGTGCCAGCAGCTCTCCGGGACTAGCGGGAACCCAGTACTTC
>TRBJ1-4|TRBD1|NA|TRBV10-2
CASRHRGPGEKLFF
TGCGCCAGCAGGCACAGGGGGCCGGGTGAAAAACTGTTTTTT
>TRBJ2-3|NA|NA|TRBV15
CATSIRGADDTDTQYF
TGTGCCACCAGCATCCGGGGGGCCGATGACACAGATACGCAGTATTTT
>TRBJ1-2|NA|NA|TRBV10-3
CAISDFYGYTF
TGTGCCATCAGTGATTTTTATGGCTACACCTTC
>TRBJ2-2|NA|NA|TRBV29-1
CSVGPGVGELFF
TGCAGCGTTGGTCCGGGTGTCGGGGAGCTGTTTTTT
>TRBJ1-6|NA|NA|TRBV6-1
CASRQVLNSPLHF
TGTGCCAGCAGGCAGGTTCTCAATTCACCCCTCCACTTT
>TRBJ2-7|TRBD2|NA|TRBV5-6
CASSAPAGTSAYEQYF
TGTGCCAGCAGCGCGCCAGCCGGGACTAGCGCCTACGAGCAGTACTTC
>TRBJ2-1|TRBD2|once|TRBV29-1
CSVAKGTSGNNEQFF
TGCAGCGTTGCTAAAGGGACTAGCGGTAACAATGAGCAGTTCTTC
>TRBJ2-5|TRBD2|NA|TRBV15
CATSRDRASGSAGRETQYF
TGTGCCACCAGCAGAGATCGGGCCAGCGGGAGTGCGGGGAGGGAGACCCAGTACTTC
>TRBJ2-4|TRBD1|NA|TRBV19
CASSIGTGVAQYF
TGTGCCAGTAGTATAGGGACAGGGGTCGCCCAGTACTTC
>TRBJ2-6|TRBD1|NA|TRBV5-1
CASSWGQSSGANVLTF
TGCGCCAGCAGCTGGGGACAGAGCTCTGGGGCCAACGTCCTGACTTTC
>TRBJ2-3|NA|few|TRBV6-1
CASSGTGFRTLTDTQYF
TGTGCCAGCAGTGGAACCGGGTTCCGGACGTTGACAGATACGCAGTATTTT
>TRBJ1-4|NA|once|TRBV9
CASSVGGGDEKLFF
TGTGCCAGCAGCGTAGGGGGCGGAGATGAAAAACTGTTTTTT
>TRBJ1-1|NA|NA|TRBV18
CASSPYSLGTEAFF
TGTGCCAGCTCACCATACTCTCTCGGCACTGAAGCTTTCTTT
>TRBJ1-5|NA|NA|TRBV18
CASSPRQGEGNQPQHF
TGTGCCAGCTCACCACGGCAGGGTGAGGGCAATCAGCCCCAGCATTTT
>TRBJ1-2|NA|many|TRBV28
CASHSRTRYGYTF
TGTGCCAGCCACAGCCGGACAAGATATGGCTACACCTTC
>TRBJ2-7|NA|NA|TRBV30
CAWTPLASSYEQYF
TGTGCCTGGACCCCTCTAGCAAGCTCCTACGAGCAGTACTTC
>TRBJ1-3|NA|many|TRBV7-2
CASSLMRGSSGNTIYF
TGTGCCAGCAGCTTAATGCGGGGGAGCTCTGGAAACACCATATATTTT
>TRBJ1-5|NA|NA|TRBV21-1
CASRPDRGNQPQHF
TGTGCCAGCAGACCGGACAGGGGAAATCAGCCCCAGCATTTT
>TRBJ2-3|TRBD1|few|TRBV18
CASSPTGNTDTQYF
TGTGCCAGCTCACCGACAGGGAACACAGATACGCAGTATTTT
>TRBJ2-2|NA|NA|TRBV7-3
CASGRGANTGELFF
TGTGCCAGCGGCAGGGGTGCGAACACCGGGGAGCTGTTTTTT
>TRBJ2-6|NA|many|TRBV9
CASSLIPGANVLTF
TGTGCCAGCAGCTTAATTCCTGGGGCCAACGTCCTGACTTTC
>TRBJ2-3|NA|few|TRBV5-6
CASSFLSTDTQYF
TGTGCCAGCAGCTTCCTCAGCACAGATACGCAGTATTTT
>TRBJ2-1|TRBD2|NA|TRBV11-3
CASSSRGGFGNEQFF
TGTGCCAGCAGCTCCCGGGGGGGGTTTGGCAATGAGCAGTTCTTC
>TRBJ2-1|NA|NA|TRBV12-5
CASGLAPPGDNEQFF
TGTGCTAGTGGTTTGGCCCCCCCCGGGGACAATGAGCAGTTCTTC
>TRBJ2-5|NA|NA|TRBV7-2
CASRLQDVGKTQYF
TGTGCCAGCCGCTTGCAGGACGTCGGGAAGACCCAGTACTTC
>TRBJ1-2|NA|NA|TRBV5-6
CASSLGQLSGGYGYTF
TGTGCCAGCAGCTTGGGACAGCTTAGCGGTGGCTATGGCTACACCTTC
>TRBJ1-1|NA|NA|TRBV7-2
CASSFLEGNTEAFF
TGTGCCAGCAGCTTTTTGGAGGGCAACACTGAAGCTTTCTTT
>TRBJ2-7|TRBD2|NA|TRBV19
CASSILSGNEQYF
TGTGCCAGTAGTATACTAAGCGGGAACGAGCAGTACTTC
>TRBJ1-6|TRBD1|once|TRBV7-2
CASSSSGTVYNSPLHF
TGTGCCAGCAGCTCCTCCGGGACAGTCTATAATTCACCCCTCCACTTT
>TRBJ2-7|TRBD2|NA|TRBV28
CASSFGRPGTTGLVLYEQYF
TGTGCCAGCAGTTTCGGTCGGCCGGGCACAACGGGACTAGTACTTTACGAGCAGTACTTC
>TRBJ2-1|NA|NA|TRBV5-4
CASSLAAGTYNEQFF
TGTGCCAGCAGCTTGGCGGCAGGGACCTACAATGAGCAGTTCTTC
>TRBJ1-1|NA|NA|TRBV28
CASSLYGAVRNTEAFF
TGTGCCAGCAGTTTATACGGGGCAGTTCGGAACACTGAAGCTTTCTTT
>TRBJ1-5|NA|NA|TRBV5-4
CASSKKGGSDQPQHF
TGTGCCAGCAGCAAGAAAGGCGGGTCTGATCAGCCCCAGCATTTT
>TRBJ1-3|NA|NA|TRBV7-8
CASSLGGNTIYF
TGTGCCAGCAGCTTAGGGGGAAACACCATATATTTT